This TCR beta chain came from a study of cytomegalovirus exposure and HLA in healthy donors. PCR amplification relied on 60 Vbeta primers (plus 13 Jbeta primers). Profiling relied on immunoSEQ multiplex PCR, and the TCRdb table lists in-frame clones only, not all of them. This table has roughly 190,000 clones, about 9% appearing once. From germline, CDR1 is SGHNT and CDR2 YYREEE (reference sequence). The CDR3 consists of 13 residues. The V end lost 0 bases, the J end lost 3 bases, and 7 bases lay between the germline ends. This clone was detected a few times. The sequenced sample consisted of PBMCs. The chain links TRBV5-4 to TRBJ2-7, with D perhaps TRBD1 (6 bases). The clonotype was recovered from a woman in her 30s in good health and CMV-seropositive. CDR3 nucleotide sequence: TGTGCCAGCAGCTTGGAGGACAGCTACGAGCAGTACTTC. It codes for CASSLEDSYEQYF.